Presented here are 3 T cell receptor beta chains from one specimen sequenced in a study of T cell repertoires in cytomegalovirus infection. TCRdb fed the reads into MiXCR, producing one record per CDR3 protein. The sample has some 180,000 distinct CDR3 sequences, about a tenth seen once; the top ten hold roughly 4.8%. Sequencing was performed on PBMCs. The receptors originated from a human donor in good health (CMV status not recorded). Some clones in this sample may be carry-over from other donors' samples.

On this clonotype: This sequence may be a read error, since a much larger clone differs from it by one base. The chain carries TRBV4-3 and TRBJ2-1; 8 positions match TRBD1. The CDR3 extends over 17 amino acids. Germline loops: CDR1 LGHNA, CDR2 YSLEER. The CDR3: CASSQDVRQGASNEQIF. CDR3 coding DNA: TGCGCCAGCAGCCAAGATGTACGGCAGGGGGCCTCCAATGAGCAGATCTTC.

CDR3 in amino acids: CATSRDGNGYTF. CDR3 bases: TGTGCCACCAGCAGAGACGGGAACGGCTACACCTTC. The J gene is TRBJ1-2, the V gene TRBV15, with no clear D. CDR1 and CDR2 from the germline V gene are LNHNV and YYDKDF (reference sequence). Trimming stripped 0 bases from V and 8 bases from J, with 7 bases between. This CDR3 region has 12 residues.

The rearrangement uses TRBV29-1 and TRBJ2-2; 7 bases are a match to TRBD1. The J segment lost 7 bases and the V segment lost 6 bases, leaving 20 bases of the junction unmatched. This CDR3 is 17 amino acids long. Germline CDR1 and CDR2: SQVTM and ANQGSEA. CDR3 DNA: TGCAGCGTCGATGACAGGGTGGAGAAGGTTGATGGCGGGGAGCTGTTTTTT. It codes for CSVDDRVEKVDGGELFF.